This passage covers 18 T cell receptor beta chains from one sample sequenced in a study of stem cell transplantation in POMP-related autoinflammatory disease. Profiled with immunoSEQ multiplex PCR; TCRdb holds only in-frame clones, not every one. The table records 4,000 to 6,000 clones, about 92% of them present only once. This material consisted of CD8+ T cells from PBMCs, taken after stem cell transplantation. The receptor source for this set is a human patient with POMP-related autoinflammation and immune dysregulation (PRAID). Some T cells may be provided by the graft donor.

This chain links TRBV4-3 with TRBJ2-1; 8 positions agree with TRBD2. The V segment lost 1 base and the J segment 8 bases; nucleotides outside the gene matches: 10. Germline loops: CDR1 LGHNA, CDR2 YSLEER. The CDR3 contains 16 residues. This chain's CDR3 is CASSQGPGLVGDEQFF. CDR3 bases: TGCGCCAGCAGCCAAGGCCCGGGACTAGTCGGCGATGAGCAGTTCTTC.

There are a few counts of this clone. J is TRBJ2-7 and V is TRBV30; perhaps TRBD1 as D (6 bases). Germline loops: CDR1 GTSNPN, CDR2 SVGIG (reference sequence). This CDR3 has 16 amino acids. V lost 0 bases to trimming and J lost 9 bases, with 24 bases between them. In nucleotides, the CDR3 is TGTGCCTGGAGTGTACTTCCAGGGGCGGACTCTCGGGTGCAGTACTTC. Its protein product is CAWSVLPGADSRVQYF.

The CDR3 nucleotides are TGTGCCAGCAGTTACCCCGACGGTCCTAGGGCCGGGGAGCTGTTTTTT. This codes for CASSYPDGPRAGELFF. J is TRBJ2-2 and V is TRBV6-5; D ambiguous. Trimming stripped 2 bases from V and 6 bases from J, with 16 bases between. Per germline, CDR1 MNHEY and CDR2 SVGAGI. The CDR3 extends over 16 amino acids.

This clone was observed a single time. The rearrangement links TRBV19 to TRBJ2-7; 9 bases are a match to TRBD2. CDR1 and CDR2 from the germline V gene are LNHDA and SQIVND (reference sequence). The CDR3 sequence is 15 residues long. Trimming cost V 3 bases and J 2 bases; bases outside gene matches: 5. In DNA form, the CDR3 reads TGTGCCAGTAGTATCGGACTAGCGCCCACCTACGAGCAGTACTTC. Its translation: CASSIGLAPTYEQYF.

The chain joins TRBV5-1 to TRBJ1-2; TRBD1 matches at 9 bases. The CDR3 extends over 17 amino acids. Looked up from germline, CDR1 is SGHRS and CDR2 is YFSETQ. Trimming cost V 4 bases and J 7 bases; bases outside gene matches: 17. CDR3: CASSLERGQGLSAGYTF. In DNA form, the CDR3 reads TGCGCCAGCAGCCTCGAACGGGGACAGGGATTGTCCGCTGGCTACACCTTC.

This sequence joins TRBV7-3 and TRBJ2-1; a weak D match, TRBD2 (5 bases). Looked up from germline, CDR1 is SGHTA and CDR2 is FQGTGA. This CDR3 is built from 16 residues. Deletions cut 2 bases from V and 0 bases from J, with 11 bases between. The CDR3 reads CASSLSGESSYNEQFF. Written as DNA, the CDR3 is TGTGCCAGCAGCTTATCCGGGGAAAGCTCCTACAATGAGCAGTTCTTC.

The count of this clone is one. This sequence joins TRBV11-3 and TRBJ2-1; D is perhaps TRBD2 (5 bases). Trimming removed 2 bases from V and 2 bases from J, with 13 bases in between. This CDR3 spans 16 amino acids. Germline CDR1 reads SGHNT; CDR2 reads YENEEA. CDR3: CASSLSRGSTYNEQFF. CDR3 nucleotide sequence: TGTGCCAGCAGCTTAAGTAGAGGGAGCACCTACAATGAGCAGTTCTTC. The full variable domain, with the rest looked up from reference TRBV11-3 and TRBJ2-1, is EAGVVQSPRYKIIEKKQPVAFWCNPISGHNTLYWYLQNLGQGPELLIRYENEEAVDDSQLPKDRFSAERLKGVDSTLKIQPAELGDSAVYLCASSLSRGSTYNEQFFGPGTRLTVL.

J is TRBJ2-3 and V is TRBV27; 13 nucleotides line up with TRBD2. V was pared by 0 bases and J by 6 bases, with 24 bases of the junction left unmatched. There are 23 residues in the CDR3. Germline CDR1 MNHEY, CDR2 SMNVEV (reference sequence). For the CDR3, the DNA is TGTGCCAGCAGTTTATCATCCCCCGATATCCATCTACTAGCGGGAGGGCCGGATGATACGCAGTATTTT. Protein: CASSLSSPDIHLLAGGPDDTQYF.

The chain couples TRBV7-9 to TRBJ2-7; 10 positions match TRBD1. Germline CDR1 reads SEHNR; CDR2 reads FQNEAQ (reference sequence). This CDR3 contains 15 residues. V gave up 5 bases and J gave up 0 bases; unmatched junction bases: 4. The CDR3 is CASSEGQGTSYEQYF. The CDR3 DNA sequence: TGTGCCAGCAGCGAGGGACAGGGGACCTCCTACGAGCAGTACTTC.

The CDR3 DNA sequence: TGTGCCAGCAGCTTAGGGGGAACTAGTCAGCCCCAGCATTTT. Its translation is CASSLGGTSQPQHF. The chain recombines TRBV7-9 with TRBJ1-5, with D unclear. Trimming took 1 base from V and 6 from J, leaving 10 bases between them. The CDR3 loop spans 14 amino acids. Germline assignment: CDR1 SEHNR and CDR2 FQNEAQ (reference sequence). The full variable domain, with the rest looked up from reference TRBV7-9 and TRBJ1-5, is DTGVSQNPRHKITKRGQNVTFRCDPISEHNRLYWYRQTLGQGPEFLTYFQNEAQLEKSRLLSDRFSAERPKGSFSTLEIQRTEQGDSAMYLCASSLGGTSQPQHFGDGTRLSIL.

The chain is built from TRBV5-4 and TRBJ2-7, with a tentative D call TRBD2 (5 bases). Germline loops: CDR1 SGHNT, CDR2 YYREEE (reference sequence). The V gene lost 5 bases and the J gene lost 4 bases, with 13 bases spanning the gap. There are 13 residues in the CDR3. CDR3 amino acids: CASRASSSYEQYF. The CDR3 DNA follows: TGTGCCAGCAGGGCTAGCTCCTCTTACGAGCAGTACTTC.

This chain connects TRBV28 to TRBJ2-1; 7 nucleotides agree with TRBD2. Germline loops: CDR1 MDHEN, CDR2 SYDVKM. The CDR3 runs 14 residues. Trimming at V came to 2 bases and at J to 6 bases, leaving 4 bases not matched to a gene. The CDR3 nucleotides are TGTGCCAGCAGTTTAATAGCGGGCCTCAATGAGCAGTTCTTC. It encodes CASSLIAGLNEQFF.

CDR3 sequence reads: CSVEWNEQFF. Here the CDR3 DNA reads TGCAGCGTTGAGTGGAATGAGCAGTTCTTC. This chain links TRBV29-1 with TRBJ2-1, with D unresolved. Looked up from germline, CDR1 is SQVTM and CDR2 is ANQGSEA. V was cut by 3 bases and J by 7 bases, with 4 bases left in between. The CDR3 is made up of 10 amino acids.

The chain recombines TRBV7-6 with TRBJ2-1; 7 bases map to TRBD2. V shed 5 bases and J 4 bases; nucleotides not matched to a gene: 11. CDR1 SGHVS and CDR2 FNYEAQ come from the germline V gene. CDR3 size: 16 residues. The chain's CDR3 is CASSPPVASGYNEQFF. CDR3 DNA sequence: TGTGCCAGCAGCCCTCCAGTGGCTAGCGGATACAATGAGCAGTTCTTC. The variable domain in full, with the rest retrieved from reference TRBV7-6 and TRBJ2-1, is GAGVSQSPRYKVTKRGQDVALRCDPISGHVSLYWYRQALGQGPEFLTYFNYEAQQDKSGLPNDRFSAERPEGSISTLTIQRTEQRDSAMYRCASSPPVASGYNEQFFGPGTRLTVL.

V and J are TRBV28 and TRBJ1-6; D might be TRBD1 (6 bases). The CDR3 runs to 19 residues. Germline CDR1 reads MDHEN; CDR2 reads SYDVKM. V dropped 4 bases and J dropped 7 bases, with 26 bases sitting between them. CDR3 region: CASSSPKAPNRAQNSPLHF. The CDR3 DNA reads as TGTGCCAGCAGTTCTCCAAAAGCCCCGAACAGGGCCCAAAATTCACCCCTCCACTTT.

This chain uses TRBV30 with TRBJ1-1; D is unclear. CDR1 and CDR2 from the germline V gene are GTSNPN and SVGIG (reference sequence). V was cut by 2 bases and J by 1 base, with 11 bases left in between. The CDR3 runs to 14 residues. The CDR3 DNA sequence: TGTGCCTGGAGTAGTGGGGTGGAGAACACTGAAGCTTTCTTT. Encoded protein: CAWSSGVENTEAFF.

V gene TRBV5-8 combines with J gene TRBJ2-1; TRBD1 matches 9 bases. Germline loops: CDR1 SGHTS, CDR2 YDEGEE. J gave up 4 bases and V 2 bases, and 7 bases lay outside the gene matches. The CDR3 sequence is 16 residues long. CDR3: CASSFAPGQGYNEQFF. In DNA, the CDR3 is TGTGCCAGCAGCTTTGCTCCGGGACAGGGATACAATGAGCAGTTCTTC.

This clone was recorded only once. This sequence joins TRBV27 and TRBJ2-1; 15 bases line up with TRBD2. Unmatched junction bases numbered 2, after V lost 6 bases and J lost 2 bases. The CDR3 is 16 residues long. CDR1 is MNHEY and CDR2 is SMNVEV in the germline V gene (reference sequence). CDR3 nucleotide sequence: TGTGCCAGCAGGGGACTAGCGGGAGGAACCTACAATGAGCAGTTCTTC. Translated: CASRGLAGGTYNEQFF.